What follows are 14 T cell receptor beta chains derived from one specimen sequenced in a study of T-cell reconstitution after alpha-beta-depleted transplantation in children. The authors prepared the TCRbeta library with unique molecular identifiers. TCRdb used MiXCR to reprocess the PCR reads, holding one entry per CDR3 protein. The sample records about 610,000 distinct CDR3 sequences, under 12% being singletons. Specimen: PBMCs from the stem cell graft donor, collected from the stem cell graft. These receptor sequences come from a human donor who donated a stem cell graft to a child with acute myeloid leukemia.

In this sample, this clonotype turned up a few times. The genes are TRBV29-1 and TRBJ1-2; D uncertain. The V gene's germline CDR1 is SQVTM and CDR2 ANQGSEA. Trimming left V 4 bases short and J 4 bases short, with 10 bases between. There are 12 residues in the CDR3. CDR3 nucleotides: TGCAGCGTTGTTGTGGGTTCCTATGGCTACACCTTC. It encodes CSVVVGSYGYTF.

This clonotype was detected ten times or more. The chain has TRBV7-3 and TRBJ2-1; D is ambiguous. V lost 2 bases and J 7 bases, leaving 9 bases between the germline ends. Germline loops: CDR1 SGHTA, CDR2 FQGTGA. The CDR3 extends over 13 amino acids. In DNA, the CDR3 is TGTGCCAGCAGCTTATATCACGAGAATGAGCAGTTCTTC. Its translation is CASSLYHENEQFF.

This chain links TRBV27 with TRBJ2-7; weak D call: TRBD2 (5 bases). Per germline, CDR1 MNHEY and CDR2 SMNVEV (reference sequence). The V and J ends lost 6 bases and 3 bases respectively, with 18 bases between them. The CDR3 consists of 15 residues. In DNA form, the CDR3 reads TGTGCCAGCAGCTATGCTACTGGAGGTAGCTACGAGCAGTACTTC. Translation gives CASSYATGGSYEQYF.

In DNA, the CDR3 is TGTGCCAGCAGTCTCCCTCTACGCCGGGACAATCAGCCCCAGCATTTT. Translated: CASSLPLRRDNQPQHF. This rearrangement joins TRBV28 to TRBJ1-5; D is ambiguous. Germline V gene lookup returns CDR1 MDHEN and CDR2 SYDVKM. V was clipped by 5 bases and J by 3 bases, with 17 bases between them. CDR3 length: 16 residues. Full variable domain (rest looked up from reference TRBV28 and TRBJ1-5): DVKVTQSSRYLVKRTGEKVFLECVQDMDHENMFWYRQDPGLGLRLIYFSYDVKMKEKGDIPEGYSVSREKKERFSLILESASTNQTSMYLCASSLPLRRDNQPQHFGDGTRLSIL.

This clonotype was observed a few times. This chain joins TRBV5-1 and TRBJ2-1, with D perhaps matching TRBD1 (6 bases). Germline V gene lookup returns CDR1 SGHRS and CDR2 YFSETQ. The CDR3 covers 15 residues. Trimming stripped 2 bases from V and 2 bases from J, with 11 bases between. This CDR3 is CASSFAGDPYNEQFF. The CDR3 nucleotides read TGCGCCAGCAGCTTTGCAGGGGACCCCTACAATGAGCAGTTCTTC.

This clonotype has only a few counts. V is TRBV5-1 and J is TRBJ2-7; perhaps TRBD1 as D (5 bases). CDR3 length: 14 amino acids. V lost 3 bases and J lost 0, with 10 bases in between. Per germline, CDR1 SGHRS and CDR2 YFSETQ. The CDR3 DNA reads TGCGCCAGCAGCTCGTACAGGAGCTCCTACGAGCAGTACTTC. It codes for CASSSYRSSYEQYF.

This rearrangement joins TRBV6-2 or TRBV6-3 to TRBJ1-1; D gene unclear. V was shortened by 0 bases and J by 8 bases, with 10 bases between the two germline ends. The CDR3 is 13 amino acids. The germline CDR1 and CDR2 sequences are MNHEY and SVGEGT. CDR3 in DNA: TGTGCCAGCAGTTACTCGATCAACCTCGAAGCTTTCTTT. Protein: CASSYSINLEAFF.

The rearrangement uses TRBV29-1 and TRBJ1-5; 9 bases match TRBD1. The CDR3 is made up of 14 amino acids. Germline CDR1 and CDR2: SQVTM and ANQGSEA. After removal of 4 bases from V and 4 bases from J, the junction contained 5 bases not matched to a gene. CDR3 in DNA: TGCAGCGTTGTCTGGACAGGGGTTAATCAGCCCCAGCATTTT. Its translation is CSVVWTGVNQPQHF. The whole variable domain, remainder taken from reference TRBV29-1 and TRBJ1-5, is SAVISQKPSRDICQRGTSLTIQCQVDSQVTMMFWYRQQPGQSLTLIATANQGSEATYESGFVIDKFPISRPNLTFSTLTVSNMSPEDSSIYLCSVVWTGVNQPQHFGDGTRLSIL.

This clonotype has just a few counts. This chain joins TRBV11-3 and TRBJ2-1; a possible D gene is TRBD1 (6 bases). Trimming pared 4 bases from V and 0 bases from J, leaving 10 bases between. The V gene's germline CDR1 is SGHNT and CDR2 YENEEA. The CDR3 is 15 amino acids. The CDR3 DNA reads TGTGCCAGCAGCTCCCCGGACAGCTCCTACAATGAGCAGTTCTTC. Its protein product is CASSSPDSSYNEQFF.

This clonotype turned up a few times. The rearrangement joins TRBV20-1 to TRBJ2-7, with a possible D match to TRBD2 (5 bases). This CDR3 is built from 14 residues. Germline-derived CDR1 and CDR2 are DFQATT and SNEGSKA (reference sequence). V was clipped by 0 bases and J by 6 bases, with 15 bases between them. This CDR3 reads CSARDSTDYREQYF. The CDR3 region has the DNA TGCAGTGCTAGAGATTCGACTGACTATCGCGAGCAGTACTTC.

This chain connects TRBV6-2 or TRBV6-3 to TRBJ2-3; D remains ambiguous. The germline V gene encodes CDR1 MNHEY and CDR2 SVGEGT. The CDR3 is 15 residues long. Trimming left V 7 bases short and J 2 bases short, with 16 bases between. The CDR3 DNA reads as TGTGCCAGCATTAAAGGTCATCGGAACACAGATACGCAGTATTTT. It codes for CASIKGHRNTDTQYF.

The chain recombines TRBV7-8 with TRBJ2-2, with 7 bases matching TRBD2. CDR3 length: 18 residues. V lost 5 bases and J lost 2; bases outside the gene matches: 14. Germline loops: CDR1 SGHVS, CDR2 FQNEAQ. The CDR3: CASSPGGSASGNTGELFF. CDR3 nucleotides: TGTGCCAGCAGCCCCGGGGGGTCGGCTAGCGGAAACACCGGGGAGCTGTTTTTT.

This clonotype occurred many times. The chain recombines TRBV7-3 with TRBJ2-7; 13 bases align to TRBD2. Germline CDR1 reads SGHTA; CDR2 reads FQGTGA. J gave up 4 bases and V 5 bases, and 5 bases lay outside the gene matches. The CDR3 covers 15 residues. The CDR3 here is CASSQGLAGLYEQYF. CDR3 DNA: TGTGCCAGCAGCCAGGGACTAGCGGGACTATACGAGCAGTACTTC.

This clonotype was picked up a small number of times. The V and J genes are TRBV27 and TRBJ1-3; 9 bases align to TRBD1. There are 15 residues in the CDR3. Germline-derived CDR1 and CDR2 are MNHEY and SMNVEV (reference sequence). V gave up 4 bases and J gave up 6 bases; unmatched junction bases: 7. Here the CDR3 DNA reads TGTGCCAGCAGTTCTGGGGGACAGGGTGAAAACACCATATATTTT. Amino acid sequence: CASSSGGQGENTIYF.